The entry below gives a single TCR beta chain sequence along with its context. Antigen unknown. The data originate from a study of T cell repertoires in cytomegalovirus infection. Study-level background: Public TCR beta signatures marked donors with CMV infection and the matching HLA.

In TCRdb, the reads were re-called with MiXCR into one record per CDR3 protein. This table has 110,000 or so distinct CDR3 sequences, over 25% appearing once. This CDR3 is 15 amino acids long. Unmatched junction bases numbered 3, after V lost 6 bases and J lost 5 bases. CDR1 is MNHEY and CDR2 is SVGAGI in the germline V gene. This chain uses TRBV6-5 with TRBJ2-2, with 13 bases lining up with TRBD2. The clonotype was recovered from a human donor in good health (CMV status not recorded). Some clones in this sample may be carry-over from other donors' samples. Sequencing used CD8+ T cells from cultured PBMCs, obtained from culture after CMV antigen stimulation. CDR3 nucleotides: TGTGCCAGCAGCCAGGGACTAGCGGGGACCGGGGAGCTGTTTTTT. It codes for CASSQGLAGTGELFF.